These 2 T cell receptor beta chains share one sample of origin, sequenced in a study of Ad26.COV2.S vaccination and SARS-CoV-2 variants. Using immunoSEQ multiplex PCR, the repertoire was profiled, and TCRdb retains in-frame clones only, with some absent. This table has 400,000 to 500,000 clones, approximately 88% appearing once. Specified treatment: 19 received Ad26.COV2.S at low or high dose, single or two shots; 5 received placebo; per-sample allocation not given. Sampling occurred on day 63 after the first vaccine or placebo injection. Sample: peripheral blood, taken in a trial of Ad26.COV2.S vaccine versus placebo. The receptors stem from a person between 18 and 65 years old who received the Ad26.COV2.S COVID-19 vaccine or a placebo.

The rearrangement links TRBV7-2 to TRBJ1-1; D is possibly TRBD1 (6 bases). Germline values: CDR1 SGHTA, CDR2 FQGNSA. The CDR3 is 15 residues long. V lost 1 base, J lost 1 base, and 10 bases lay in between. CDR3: CASSLVTGSNTEAFF. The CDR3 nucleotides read TGTGCCAGCAGCTTAGTGACAGGATCGAACACTGAAGCTTTCTTT.

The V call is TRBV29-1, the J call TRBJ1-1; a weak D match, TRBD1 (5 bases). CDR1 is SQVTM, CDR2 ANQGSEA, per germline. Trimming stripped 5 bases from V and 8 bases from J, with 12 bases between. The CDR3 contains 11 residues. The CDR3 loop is CSVRGGAEAFF. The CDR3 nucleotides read TGCAGCGTTAGAGGCGGGGCCGAAGCTTTCTTT.